The rows below give T cell receptor beta chains drawn from one sample of a study of blood T cell repertoires in COVID-19. Data came from immunoSEQ multiplex PCR; TCRdb stores just in-frame clones and leaves some out. The table shows fewer than 350,000 clones, with 85% occurring only once. The sample taken for sequencing was PBMCs or T cells enriched from blood (not recorded which). These receptor sequences come from a woman between 25 and 40 years old who had been exposed to COVID-19. Each CDR3 is given with its conserved first and last residue. The D gene is left open where the match is weak. Clone size, where shown, is once, few, many, or a class for clones that have expanded.

CAWSVPPYRAFF | TGTGCCTGGAGTGTACCCCCTTACCGGGCTTTCTTT | . | TRBV30 | . | TRBJ1-1
CASSTPGQGTGELFF | TGTGCCAGCAGCACACCGGGACAGGGAACCGGGGAGCTGTTTTTT | . | TRBV28 | TRBD1 | TRBJ2-2
CASSMGRDRGQLISGNTIYF | TGTGCCAGTAGTATGGGCCGGGACAGGGGCCAATTAATCTCTGGAAACACCATATATTTT | . | TRBV19 | TRBD1 | TRBJ1-3
CASMGTSGRAGYEQYF | TGTGCCAGCATGGGGACTAGCGGGAGGGCCGGTTACGAGCAGTACTTC | . | TRBV2 | TRBD2 | TRBJ2-7
CATSDPGYTGELFF | TGTGCCACCAGTGATCCAGGTTACACCGGGGAGCTGTTTTTT | few | TRBV24-1 | . | TRBJ2-2
CAWTSTGGGGYTF | TGTGCCTGGACTTCTACAGGGGGCGGTGGCTACACCTTC | . | TRBV30 | TRBD1 | TRBJ1-2
CASGLLAGGVYEQFF | TGTGCTAGTGGTCTTCTAGCGGGAGGAGTCTATGAGCAGTTCTTC | . | TRBV12-5 | TRBD2 | TRBJ2-1
CASSGGQGTTSSTAIRYF | TGTGCCAGTAGTGGTGGACAAGGGACTACGAGCAGTACGGCCATTAGGTACTTC | . | TRBV19 | TRBD2 | TRBJ2-7
CASRDTVLETQYF | TGTGCCAGCAGGGACACGGTGCTAGAGACCCAGTACTTC | . | TRBV12-3/TRBV12-4 | . | TRBJ2-5
CASSVGMEGGNYGYTF | TGTGCCAGCAGCGTAGGAATGGAGGGAGGGAACTATGGCTACACCTTC | . | TRBV9 | . | TRBJ1-2
CAYGSGNTIYF | TGTGCTTACGGTTCTGGAAACACCATATATTTT | . | TRBV12-5 | . | TRBJ1-3
CASSFHVSSYEQYF | TGTGCCAGCAGTTTCCACGTTAGCTCCTACGAGCAGTACTTC | . | TRBV28 | . | TRBJ2-7
CASTPPGTASYEQYF | TGTGCCAGCACCCCTCCCGGGACAGCCTCCTACGAGCAGTACTTC | once | TRBV28 | TRBD1 | TRBJ2-7
CASSEQGAQKYF | TGTGCCAGCAGTGAGCAGGGGGCGCAGAAGTACTTC | . | TRBV2 | TRBD1 | TRBJ2-7
CASRRGTGMNEKLFF | TGTGCCAGTAGACGGGGGACAGGGATGAACGAAAAACTGTTTTTT | . | TRBV19 | TRBD1 | TRBJ1-4
CASSYTGGIDGYTF | TGCGCCAGCAGCTATACAGGGGGCATCGATGGCTACACCTTC | . | TRBV5-1 | TRBD1 | TRBJ1-2
CASSNEAGLGAFF | TGTGCCAGCAGTAACGAGGCGGGGTTGGGAGCTTTCTTT | . | TRBV6-2/TRBV6-3 | . | TRBJ1-1
CASTIDRGSNGYTF | TGTGCCAGCACCATAGACAGGGGAAGTAATGGCTACACCTTC | few | TRBV2 | TRBD1 | TRBJ1-2
CASSLGGGDGYTF | TGTGCCAGCAGTCTCGGGGGGGGAGATGGCTACACCTTC | . | TRBV28 | . | TRBJ1-2
CASSLARGSGYTF | TGTGCCAGCAGTTTAGCGCGGGGGTCGGGCTACACCTTC | . | TRBV12-3/TRBV12-4 | . | TRBJ1-2
CATSRDLGGQETQYF | TGTGCCACCAGCAGAGATTTGGGGGGGCAAGAGACCCAGTACTTC | . | TRBV15 | TRBD2 | TRBJ2-5
CATRGDRGRRGTGELFF | TGTGCCACCCGTGGGGACAGGGGGCGAAGAGGCACCGGGGAGCTGTTTTTT | . | TRBV24-1 | TRBD1 | TRBJ2-2
CASSLWTGENSPLHF | TGCGCCAGCAGCTTGTGGACAGGGGAAAATTCACCCCTCCACTTT | once | TRBV5-1 | TRBD1 | TRBJ1-6
CASRLDRNSNQPQHF | TGTGCCAGCAGATTGGACAGAAATAGCAATCAGCCCCAGCATTTT | . | TRBV6-5 | . | TRBJ1-5
CASSQESGKNTGELFF | TGTGCCAGCAGCCAAGAGTCGGGGAAGAACACCGGGGAGCTGTTTTTT | . | TRBV3-1/TRBV3-2 | . | TRBJ2-2
CASSARDRSLSSGNTIYF | TGTGCCAGCTCAGCGCGGGACAGGTCGCTTAGCTCTGGAAACACCATATATTTT | . | TRBV18 | TRBD1 | TRBJ1-3
CASSESAGGFMNTEAFF | TGTGCCAGCAGTGAATCCGCAGGGGGCTTTATGAACACTGAAGCTTTCTTT | few | TRBV6-1 | TRBD1 | TRBJ1-1
CASSLDGGTGYNSPLHF | TGTGCCAGCAGTCTAGATGGGGGGACAGGCTATAATTCACCCCTCCACTTT | . | TRBV27 | TRBD1 | TRBJ1-6
CASSLGTSGRGELFF | TGTGCCAGCAGTTTGGGGACTAGCGGGAGGGGGGAGCTGTTTTTT | . | TRBV28 | TRBD2 | TRBJ2-2
CASSQRGGATNYGYTF | TGTGCCAGCAGCCAGAGAGGAGGGGCCACTAACTATGGCTACACCTTC | . | TRBV3-1/TRBV3-2 | . | TRBJ1-2
CASQQAIGGLAKNIQYF | TGTGCCAGTCAACAGGCGATTGGCGGTCTGGCCAAAAACATTCAGTACTTC | . | TRBV28 | . | TRBJ2-4
CASSQSPDNSPLHF | TGCGCCAGCAGCCAGTCCCCAGATAATTCACCCCTCCACTTT | . | TRBV4-3 | . | TRBJ1-6